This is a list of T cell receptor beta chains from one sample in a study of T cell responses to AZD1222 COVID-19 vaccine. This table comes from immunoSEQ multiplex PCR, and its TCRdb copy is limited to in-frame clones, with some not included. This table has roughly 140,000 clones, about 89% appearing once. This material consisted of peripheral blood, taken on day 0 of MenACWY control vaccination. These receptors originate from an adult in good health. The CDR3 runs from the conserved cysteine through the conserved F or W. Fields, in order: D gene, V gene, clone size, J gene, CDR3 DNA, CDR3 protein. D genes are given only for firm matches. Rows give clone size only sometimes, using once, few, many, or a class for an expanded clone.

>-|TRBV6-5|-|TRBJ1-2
TGTGCCAGCACCACTCGAGTCTATGGCTACACCTTC
CASTTRVYGYTF
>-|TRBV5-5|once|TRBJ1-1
TGTGCCAGCAGCTTTGGGGGTGGGGACACTGAAGCTTTCTTT
CASSFGGGDTEAFF
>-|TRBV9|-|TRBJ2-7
TGTGCCAGCAGCGTAGCAAACAGCTCCTACGAGCAGTACTTC
CASSVANSSYEQYF
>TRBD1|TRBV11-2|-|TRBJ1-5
TGTGCCAGCAGCCCCGGGACAGGGAGAAGCAATCAGCCCCAGCATTTT
CASSPGTGRSNQPQHF
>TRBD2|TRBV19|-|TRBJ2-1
TGTGCCAGTACACCCGGGACTAGCCCGTGGAATGAGCAGTTCTTC
CASTPGTSPWNEQFF
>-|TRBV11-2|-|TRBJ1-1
TGTGCCAGCAGCTTATTATGGACAAGTAGGACTGAAGCTTTCTTT
CASSLLWTSRTEAFF
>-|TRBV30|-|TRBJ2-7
TGTGCCTGGGGGAAGGGGGGTAGCTCCTACGAGCAGTACTTC
CAWGKGGSSYEQYF
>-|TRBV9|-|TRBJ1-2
TGTGCCAGCAGCGTAGGGTCAGAACCTAACTATGGCTACACCTTC
CASSVGSEPNYGYTF
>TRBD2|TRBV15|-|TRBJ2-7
TGTGCCACCAGCAGTAGCGGGGGTTACGAGCAGTACTTC
CATSSSGGYEQYF
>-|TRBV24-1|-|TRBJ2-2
TGTGCCACCAGCCTTAACACCGGGGAGCTGTTTTTT
CATSLNTGELFF
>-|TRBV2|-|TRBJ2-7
TGTGCCAGCACCGGGGGTTCCTACGAGCAGTACTTC
CASTGGSYEQYF
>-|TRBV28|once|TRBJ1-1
TGTGCCACCACAGAGGAGGCCACTGGGGCTTTCTTT
CATTEEATGAFF
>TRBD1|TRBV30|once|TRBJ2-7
TGTGCCTGGAGCAACCGGGACAGTGTCTACGAGCAGTACTTC
CAWSNRDSVYEQYF
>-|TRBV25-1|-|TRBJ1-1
TGTGCCAGCAGATTGAACACTGAAGCTTTCTTT
CASRLNTEAFF
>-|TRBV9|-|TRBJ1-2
TGTGCCAGCAGCGTAGAGGCAGCTAACTATGGCTACACCTTC
CASSVEAANYGYTF
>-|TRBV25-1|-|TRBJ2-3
TGTGCCAGCGGAGGGGGGTGGACGCAGTATTTT
CASGGGWTQYF
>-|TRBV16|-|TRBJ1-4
TGTGCCAGCAGCCAATCAACAACTAATGAAAAACTGTTTTTT
CASSQSTTNEKLFF
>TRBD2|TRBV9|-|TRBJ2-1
TGTGCCAGCAGCGTGGCTAGCGGGAGGGGAAGCTCCTACAATGAGCAGTTCTTC
CASSVASGRGSSYNEQFF
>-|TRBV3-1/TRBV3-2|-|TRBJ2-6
TGTGCCAGCAGCTCTACGGGGTCTGGGGCCAACGTCCTGACTTTC
CASSSTGSGANVLTF
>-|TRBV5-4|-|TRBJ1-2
TGTGCCAGCAGCTTGGGGGCCAACGAGGGGGGCTACACCTTC
CASSLGANEGGYTF
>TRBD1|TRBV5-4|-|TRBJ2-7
TGTGCCAGCAGGTCCGGGACAGGAGCCTACGAGCAGTACTTC
CASRSGTGAYEQYF
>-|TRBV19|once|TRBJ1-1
TGTGCCAGTAGTAATCGATTGAAACAGAAACACACTGAAGCTTTCTTT
CASSNRLKQKHTEAFF
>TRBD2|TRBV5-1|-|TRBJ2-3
TGCGCCAGCAGCCCCCTCGGCGGGACTAGCGGGACAGATACGCAGTATTTT
CASSPLGGTSGTDTQYF
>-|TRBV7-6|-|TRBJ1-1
TGTGCCAGCAGCTCTTGGGCGGACACTGAAGCTTTCTTT
CASSSWADTEAFF
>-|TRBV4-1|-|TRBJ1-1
TGCGCCAGCAGCCAAGATAGGGGCAGGATGAACACTGAAGCTTTCTTT
CASSQDRGRMNTEAFF
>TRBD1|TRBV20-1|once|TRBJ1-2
TGCAGTGCTAGTGACGGACAGGAGAATGGCTACACCTTC
CSASDGQENGYTF
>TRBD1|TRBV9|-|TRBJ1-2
TGTGCCAGCAGCCTACAGGGGCCCTCCCTCGGTGGCTACACCTTC
CASSLQGPSLGGYTF
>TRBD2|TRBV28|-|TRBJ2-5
TGTGCCAGCAGTGTTTTCGGTGCGGGAGACCAAGAGACCCAGTACTTC
CASSVFGAGDQETQYF
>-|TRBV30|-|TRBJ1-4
TGTGCCTGCGTACCGGGCCCTGGGACTAATGAAAAACTGTTTTTT
CACVPGPGTNEKLFF
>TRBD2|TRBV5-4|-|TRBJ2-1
TGTGCCAGCAGCTCTGACGGACTAGCGGGAGTCAATGAGCAGTTCTTC
CASSSDGLAGVNEQFF
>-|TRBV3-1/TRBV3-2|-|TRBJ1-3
TGTGCCAGCAGCCAGGGGCAAGGGGGACACGGGAAATCTGGAAACACCATATATTTT
CASSQGQGGHGKSGNTIYF
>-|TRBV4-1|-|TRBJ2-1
TGCGCCAGCAGCCAAGTAAGGACAGCCTACAATGAGCAGTTCTTC
CASSQVRTAYNEQFF
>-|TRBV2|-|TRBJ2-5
TGTGCCAGCAGTGGACAGGGAGGAGAGACCCAGTACTTC
CASSGQGGETQYF
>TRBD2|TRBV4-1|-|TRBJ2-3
TGCGCCAGCAGCCGGTCTAGCGGGAGTGCAGATACGCAGTATTTT
CASSRSSGSADTQYF
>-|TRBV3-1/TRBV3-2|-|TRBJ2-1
TGTGCCAGCAGCCAAGGGGGCGGGATATCCTACAATGAGCAGTTCTTC
CASSQGGGISYNEQFF
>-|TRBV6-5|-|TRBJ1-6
TGTGCCAGCAGTTACTCGATTACAGGATCTCTCCACTTT
CASSYSITGSLHF
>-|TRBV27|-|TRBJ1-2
TGTGCCAGCAGTTTATGGGGCTCCTCCCTATATGGCTACACCTTC
CASSLWGSSLYGYTF
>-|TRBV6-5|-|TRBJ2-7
TGTGCCAGCAGCCGAAAAGGAGGGGGGGGCTACGAGCAGTACTTC
CASSRKGGGGYEQYF
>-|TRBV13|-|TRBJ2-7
TGTGCCAGCAGCTTAGGTGGGCGGAGTCCCTCCTACGAGCAGTACTTC
CASSLGGRSPSYEQYF
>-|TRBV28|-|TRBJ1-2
TGTGCCAGCCGGGACGCCCGGGGGACCCATGGCTACACCTTC
CASRDARGTHGYTF
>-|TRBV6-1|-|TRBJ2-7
TGTGCCAGCAGTGAATATTGGGGGACCGGGTACGAGCAGTACTTC
CASSEYWGTGYEQYF
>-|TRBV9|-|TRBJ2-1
TGTGCCAGCAGCGTATCTTTCGCAGCCTACAATGAGCAGTTCTTC
CASSVSFAAYNEQFF
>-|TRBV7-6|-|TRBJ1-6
TGTGCCAGCAGCCGCGGGAGCTCCTATAATTCACCCCTCCACTTT
CASSRGSSYNSPLHF
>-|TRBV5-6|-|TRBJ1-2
TGTGCCAGCAGCTTGGCTATCTATGGCTACACCTTC
CASSLAIYGYTF
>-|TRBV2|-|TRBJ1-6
TGTGCCAGCAGGAGAAGGGAGGGGAATAATTCACCCCTCCACTTT
CASRRREGNNSPLHF
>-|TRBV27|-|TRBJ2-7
TGTGCCAGCAGTTTAAAAGGGCTAGCCTACGAGCAGTACTTC
CASSLKGLAYEQYF
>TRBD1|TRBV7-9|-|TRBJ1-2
TGTGCCAGCAGCTTAGGGACAGGAAGCTATGGCTACACCTTC
CASSLGTGSYGYTF
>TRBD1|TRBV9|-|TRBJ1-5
TGTGCCAGCAGCGTAGGACAGGGGGGGAATCAGCCCCAGCATTTT
CASSVGQGGNQPQHF
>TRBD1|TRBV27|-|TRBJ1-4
TGTGCCAGTTACGGGACAGGAGATGAAAAACTGTTTTTT
CASYGTGDEKLFF
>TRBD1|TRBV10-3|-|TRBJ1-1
TGTGCCATCAGTCCAGCCGGGACAGGGGCCTTGAACACTGAAGCTTTCTTT
CAISPAGTGALNTEAFF
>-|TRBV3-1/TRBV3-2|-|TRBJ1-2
TGTGCCAGCAGCCTCCATGGCGAGTCTGGGGGGCGGGGCTATGGCTACACCTTC
CASSLHGESGGRGYGYTF
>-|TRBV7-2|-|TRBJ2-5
TGTGCCAGCGCCCCAGGATCGGCCCAAGAGACCCAGTACTTC
CASAPGSAQETQYF